Shown below are 18 T cell receptor beta chains from a single sample sequenced in a study of low-dose radiotherapy and immunotherapy resistance in tumors. Stated time point: before trial treatment. Priming of first-strand cDNA relied on TRAV- and TRBV-specific primers (covering alpha and beta chains). Using a constant-region primer together with a V-primer adapter, TCRs were subjected to 20 PCR cycles of amplification. TCRdb processed the reads anew with MiXCR; each CDR3 protein has one entry. The sample has tens of thousands of distinct CDR3 sequences, 9.4% seen once. The material was PBMCs, obtained before treatment. The receptors stem from a male donor with prostate cancer.

This clonotype has ten or more counts. J is TRBJ1-4 and V is TRBV2; tentatively, D is TRBD1 (5 bases). The CDR3 consists of 14 residues. Germline V gene sequence: CDR1 SNHLY, CDR2 FYNNEI. Trimming took 6 bases from V and 3 from J, leaving 11 bases between them. The CDR3: CASSPGLANEKLFF. For the CDR3, the DNA is TGTGCCAGCAGCCCGGGACTGGCTAATGAAAAACTGTTTTTT.

A word on this clonotype: This may arise from a read error, as a much more abundant clone is one base away. Here the CDR3 DNA reads TGTGCCAGCAGTCCCACGGTAGTGACCGCCTACGAGCAGTACTTC. Its protein is CASSPTVVTAYEQYF. The genes are TRBV6-8 and TRBJ2-7; unclear D gene. Germline assignment: CDR1 MNHGY and CDR2 SAAAGT. This CDR3 has 15 residues. Trimming pared 5 bases from V and 2 bases from J, leaving 16 bases between.

This clonotype was seen many times. This rearrangement joins TRBV7-9 to TRBJ2-1; D is unresolved. Germline assignment: CDR1 SEHNR and CDR2 FQNEAQ (reference sequence). This CDR3 is built from 13 residues. The V end was cut by 1 base, the J end by 5 bases, with 6 bases between. CDR3 sequence: CASSLGQHNEQFF. The CDR3 DNA follows: TGTGCCAGCAGCTTAGGTCAGCACAATGAGCAGTTCTTC. The whole variable domain, filled in from reference TRBV7-9 and TRBJ2-1, reads DTGVSQNPRHKITKRGQNVTFRCDPISEHNRLYWYRQTLGQGPEFLTYFQNEAQLEKSRLLSDRFSAERPKGSFSTLEIQRTEQGDSAMYLCASSLGQHNEQFFGPGTRLTVL.

The sample holds many counts of this clonotype. The V gene is TRBV28, the J gene TRBJ2-7, with a weak D call TRBD2 (5 bases). V lost 6 bases and J 5 bases, leaving 23 bases between the germline ends. CDR3 size: 16 residues. Germline CDR1 is MDHEN and CDR2 is SYDVKM. Here the CDR3 DNA reads TGTGCCAGCAGCCCGCTAGAGGACTCAATTGCCAACGAGCAGTACTTC. Protein product: CASSPLEDSIANEQYF.

Ten or more counts support this clonotype. The V gene is TRBV24-1, the J gene TRBJ2-1; a possible D gene is TRBD1 (5 bases). CDR3 length: 13 amino acids. V lost 2 bases and J 8 bases, leaving 9 bases between the germline ends. The germline gives CDR1 KGHDR, CDR2 SFDVKD. CDR3 residues: CATSDYRNHEQFF. DNA for the CDR3: TGTGCCACCAGTGATTACAGGAATCATGAGCAGTTCTTC.

This clonotype occurred many times. This chain links TRBV20-1 with TRBJ1-4, with a weak D call TRBD1 (6 bases). V was clipped by 3 bases and J by 0 bases, with 11 bases between them. Germline V gene lookup returns CDR1 DFQATT and CDR2 SNEGSKA (reference sequence). The CDR3 is 15 amino acids. The CDR3 region is CSASGGGTTNEKLFF. The CDR3 nucleotides read TGCAGTGCTAGTGGGGGCGGGACAACTAATGAAAAACTGTTTTTT.

The sample holds many counts of this clonotype. The gene calls are TRBV19 and TRBJ2-7, with D maybe TRBD2 (5 bases). The ends were cut back, 2 bases at V and 6 bases at J, with 14 bases in the middle. CDR3 size: 14 residues. The germline CDR1 and CDR2 sequences are LNHDA and SQIVND (reference sequence). The chain's CDR3 is CASSIRVGILEQYF. DNA for the CDR3: TGTGCCAGTAGTATAAGGGTCGGGATACTCGAGCAGTACTTC.

CDR3 residues: CASSGGQTSYNEQFF. In nucleotides, the CDR3 is TGCGCCAGCAGCGGAGGGCAGACCTCCTACAATGAGCAGTTCTTC. V usage is TRBV5-1 and J usage is TRBJ2-1; a weak D match, TRBD2 (6 bases). The CDR3 is 15 residues long. V was clipped by 4 bases and J by 0 bases, with 11 bases between them. The germline gives CDR1 SGHRS, CDR2 YFSETQ.

This clonotype was found a few times. This clone may be a read error of a much larger clone one base away. The CDR3 bases are TGCAGCATTGACCAACGGCTCACCGAAGCTTTCTTT. As protein: CSIDQRLTEAFF. V and J are TRBV29-1 and TRBJ1-1; no clear D. This CDR3 comprises 12 residues. CDR1 is SQVTM and CDR2 is ANQGSEA in the germline V gene. Drawing the rest from reference TRBV29-1 and TRBJ1-1, the complete variable domain is SAVISQKPSRDICQRGTSLTIQCQVDSQVTMMFWYRQQPGQSLTLIATANQGSEATYESGFVIDKFPISRPNLTFSTLTVSNMSPEDSSIYLCSIDQRLTEAFFGQGTRLTVV.

This clonotype has ten or more counts. V is TRBV5-5 and J is TRBJ2-5, with 7 bases matching TRBD2. The J segment lost 1 base and the V segment lost 0 bases, leaving 6 bases of the junction unmatched. Germline V CDR1 and CDR2: SGHKS, YYEKEE (reference sequence). The CDR3 covers 16 residues. CDR3 nucleotide sequence: TGTGCCAGCAGCTTGGACGCGGGAGCGGGCCAAGAGACCCAGTACTTC. Protein product: CASSLDAGAGQETQYF. Based on the CDR3 plus reference TRBV5-5 and TRBJ2-5, the full variable domain is DAGVTQSPTHLIKTRGQQVTLRCSPISGHKSVSWYQQVLGQGPQFIFQYYEKEERGRGNFPDRFSARQFPNYSSELNVNALLLGDSALYLCASSLDAGAGQETQYFGPGTRLLVL.

This clonotype was seen repeatedly, ten times or more. The V call is TRBV5-4, the J call TRBJ2-2, with D perhaps TRBD1 (7 bases). From germline, CDR1 is SGHNT and CDR2 YYREEE (reference sequence). The CDR3 sequence is 18 residues long. The V end lost 4 bases, the J end lost 4 bases, and 23 bases lay between the germline ends. CDR3 loop: CASSLDRFGGPTTGELFF. As DNA, the CDR3 is TGTGCCAGCAGCCTGGACAGGTTCGGGGGCCCGACCACCGGGGAGCTGTTTTTT.

This clonotype was recorded many times. The chain combines TRBV4-2 with TRBJ1-6; the D gene is possibly TRBD1 (5 bases). Trimming left V 0 bases short and J 4 bases short, with 10 bases between. Germline CDR1 LGHNA, CDR2 YNFKEQ. The CDR3 sequence is 16 residues long. CDR3 sequence reads: CASSQEATEYNSPLHF. The CDR3 DNA reads as TGTGCCAGCAGCCAAGAGGCGACAGAGTATAATTCACCCCTCCACTTT.

The table lists this clonotype with a few counts. The rearrangement uses TRBV19 and TRBJ1-1; no clear D. Germline values: CDR1 LNHDA, CDR2 SQIVND (reference sequence). The ends were cut back, 7 bases at V and 1 base at J, with 10 bases in the middle. CDR3 length equals 13 residues. The CDR3 region has the DNA TGTGCCAGTATGAGGTATTGGAACACTGAAGCTTTCTTT. Its translation is CASMRYWNTEAFF. Together with reference TRBV19 and TRBJ1-1, the CDR3 gives the full variable domain: DGGITQSPKYLFRKEGQNVTLSCEQNLNHDAMYWYRQDPGQGLRLIYYSQIVNDFQKGDIAEGYSVSREKKESFPLTVTSAQKNPTAFYLCASMRYWNTEAFFGQGTRLTVV.

This clonotype was observed many times. This chain connects TRBV10-3 to TRBJ2-7, with TRBD1 identical over 9 bases. The CDR3 is made up of 12 amino acids. Germline values: CDR1 ENHRY, CDR2 SYGVKD. J gave up 6 bases and V 6 bases, and 3 bases lay outside the gene matches. The CDR3 DNA sequence: TGTGCCATCAGGGGACAGGGTGCCGAGCAGTACTTC. As protein: CAIRGQGAEQYF.

This clonotype was found many times. The chain is built from TRBV28 and TRBJ1-2, with 8 nucleotides matching TRBD1. J was trimmed by 7 bases and V by 2 bases; bases with no gene match: 9. The V gene's germline CDR1 is MDHEN and CDR2 SYDVKM. This CDR3 has 15 residues. CDR3 loop: CASSLTAGGASGYTF. The CDR3 nucleotides read TGTGCCAGCAGTTTAACCGCAGGGGGCGCCTCTGGCTACACCTTC.

This clonotype came up many times. The genes are TRBV4-1 and TRBJ2-1, with 12 bases lining up with TRBD2. The CDR3 has 18 amino acids. V lost 1 base, J lost 0 bases, and 4 bases stayed unmatched. Germline CDR1 MGHRA, CDR2 YSYEKL. CDR3 in DNA: TGCGCCAGCAGCCAAGGCCTAGCGGGAGGGAGCTCCTACAATGAGCAGTTCTTC. This sequence encodes CASSQGLAGGSSYNEQFF.

This clonotype was detected many times. The chain uses TRBV28 and TRBJ2-7; maybe TRBD2 (5 bases). CDR3 length: 13 residues. CDR1 and CDR2 from the germline V gene are MDHEN and SYDVKM. Trimming took off 7 bases at V and 0 bases at J, with 10 bases between the two ends. The CDR3 region has the DNA TGTGCCAGCAAGTCGGGAAGCTCCTACGAGCAGTACTTC. Translation: CASKSGSSYEQYF.

In its sample, this clonotype was seen many times. This chain connects TRBV30 to TRBJ2-5; D is uncertain. CDR3 length equals 12 residues. With 0 bases removed from V and 7 bases from J, the gap between germline ends came to 9 bases. In germline, CDR1 is GTSNPN, CDR2 SVGIG (reference sequence). CDR3 residues: CAWSVPLGTQYF. The CDR3 DNA reads as TGTGCCTGGAGTGTGCCCCTCGGGACCCAGTACTTC.